The entry that follows covers one TCR beta chain sequence. Its antigen remains unknown. HTBI primers from iRepertoire and Arm-PCR of CDR3 regions yielded the TCR beta libraries. As handled by the study authors: Identified across the samples were over 50 TRBV segments and roughly 14 TRBJ segments. TCRdb re-called the multiplex PCR reads through MiXCR, storing one row per CDR3 protein. The V and J calls reflect TCRdb's pipeline rather than the authors' work. The table includes around 450,000 distinct CDR3 sequences, around a fifth detected once. These data originate in a study of regulatory T cells in long-lasting Graves disease. Points from the study as a whole: TCR diversity was lower in persistent Graves' patients than in newly diagnosed ones. The small sample size may have reduced accuracy.

Time point given: persistent/refractory GD, antithyroid drugs over 5 years with positive TRAb. RNA extracted from PBMCs served as the sequencing template. The input for sequencing was peripheral blood mononuclear cells (PBMCs), taken when the disease was refractory, from a patient treated with antithyroid drugs. The TCR originated in a female donor with Graves disease.

Here the CDR3 DNA reads TGTGCCAGCAGCTCCGGACTAGCATCTTGGGATGAGCAGTTCTTC. Translated, it gives CASSSGLASWDEQFF. V and J are TRBV7-3 and TRBJ2-1; 8 nucleotides align to TRBD2. J gave up 8 bases and V 4 bases, and 10 bases lay outside the gene matches. In germline, CDR1 is SGHTA, CDR2 FQGTGA. CDR3 length: 15 amino acids.